This T cell receptor (beta chain) appears in the sequencing data of a study of TET2 disruption in CD19-targeted CAR T cells. Germline CDR1 SGHVS, CDR2 FQNEAQ. This CDR3 spans 16 amino acids. V lost 1 base and J lost 2; bases outside the gene matches: 4. Notes on this clone: Antigen specificity is unknown. The read gets to within 3 residues of the CDR3 end, and the germline J gene fills in the rest. The sample carries other DNA sequences with the same CDR3.

Data came from immunoSEQ multiplex PCR; TCRdb stores just in-frame clones and leaves some out. Its clone listing holds around 27,000 clones. Treatment meaning: autologous CTL019 cells: CD19 CAR with 4-1BB and CD3 zeta domains. The rearrangement uses TRBV7-8 and TRBJ2-5; 10 bases are shared with TRBD2. Sequencing used CD8- CAR+ T cells sorted from cultured blood T cells, obtained for CD19 CAR T cell therapy. Subset reported: CD8-negative CAR-positive T cells from the infusion product. This receptor was identified in a man in his 70s with chronic lymphocytic leukemia. The sequenced part of the CDR3 DNA is TGTGCCAGCAGCTTAGGTCCAGCGGGGGGGCAAGAGACC. This encodes CASSLGPAGGQET. The full CDR3 is CASSLGPAGGQETQYF.